Presented here are 5 T cell receptor beta chains from one specimen sequenced in a study of metastatic and nonmetastatic thyroid tumors. MiXCR re-clonotyped the PCR reads for TCRdb. The sample gives around 9,000 clones, about 30% of which show up once; roughly 13% is in the top ten. All patients were untreated before thyroid surgery. The material sequenced was adjacent normal tissue. The receptors here all came from a female donor with papillary thyroid cancer or a benign thyroid nodule (not recorded which). Some clones in this sample may be carry-over from other donors' samples.

The chain recombines TRBV20-1 with TRBJ2-7; 15 nucleotides match TRBD2. The CDR3 consists of 15 residues. Germline V lookup: CDR1 DFQATT, CDR2 SNEGSKA (reference sequence). V was clipped by 6 bases and J by 5 bases; unmatched bases: 8. CDR3 nucleotide sequence: TGCAGTGCCCGGACTAGCGGGAGGGCCGTTAACGAGCAGTACTTC. As protein: CSARTSGRAVNEQYF.

Regarding this clone: One end of the junction fails to match germline, which may point to a read error. CDR3 DNA: TGCAGCGCTAGTATGTGCAGGGCCTACCAGCAGTACTTC. It encodes CSASMCRAYQQYF. The chain employs TRBV20-1 and TRBJ2-7; a weak D match, TRBD1 (5 bases). This CDR3 has 13 amino acids. Germline CDR1 reads DFQATT; CDR2 reads SNEGSKA (reference sequence).

Sample share makes this clone medium-sized (0.01 to 0.1%). V and J are TRBV5-1 and TRBJ2-3, with D unclear. Trimming shortened V by 0 bases and J by 0 bases, and 8 bases separated the two germline ends. Germline CDR1 SGHRS, CDR2 YFSETQ. This CDR3 comprises 15 residues. CDR3 nucleotide sequence: TGCGCCAGCAGCTTGGGCGGAGAGAGCACAGATACGCAGTATTTT. The encoded protein is CASSLGGESTDTQYF.

V usage is TRBV2 and J usage is TRBJ2-5; no clear D. Germline V gives CDR1 SNHLY, CDR2 FYNNEI. V lost 7 bases and J 0 bases, leaving 9 bases between the germline ends. This CDR3 region has 13 residues. The CDR3 sequence is CASTEINQETQYF. In nucleotides, the CDR3 is TGTGCCAGCACGGAAATCAACCAAGAGACCCAGTACTTC.

This clone is termed medium-sized. The chain carries TRBV12-3 or TRBV12-4 and TRBJ2-1; 7 bases match TRBD2. This CDR3 has 13 amino acids. J was trimmed by 10 bases and V by 7 bases; bases with no gene match: 10. The CDR3 sequence: CASIKRLAGEQFF. The CDR3 nucleotides are TGTGCCAGCATCAAACGACTAGCAGGCGAGCAGTTCTTC.